These T cell receptor beta chains were read from a single sample in a study of blood T cell repertoires in COVID-19. This table comes from immunoSEQ multiplex PCR, and its TCRdb copy is limited to in-frame clones, with some not included. The repertoire holds under 350,000 clones, with approximately 90% as singletons. Material for sequencing was peripheral blood. The receptors here all came from a man aged 35 to 55 with acute or convalescent COVID-19. CDR3s include the opening cysteine and the closing phenylalanine or tryptophan. Each record gives: J gene, V gene, clone size, D gene, CDR3 protein. D genes are given only for firm matches. Size tells how often a clone was seen (once, few, many) or the class of an expanded clone, and some rows leave it out.

TRBJ1-2 | TRBV7-2 | . | . | CASSSLFNYGYTF
TRBJ1-1 | TRBV19 | . | . | CASSIVEQGRAEAFF
TRBJ1-5 | TRBV7-8 | . | . | CASSLGVRTGRNQPQHF
TRBJ2-3 | TRBV5-6 | . | TRBD2 | CASSHPGLAGGDTQYF
TRBJ2-1 | TRBV24-1 | . | TRBD1 | CATSDPGQGASYNEQFF
TRBJ2-6 | TRBV5-6 | . | TRBD1 | CASSLPGQGRSGANVLTF
TRBJ1-6 | TRBV6-5 | . | . | CASTPKGRLNSPLHF
TRBJ2-7 | TRBV7-9 | . | . | CASSPSVEQYF
TRBJ2-3 | TRBV5-6 | once | . | CASSLRGGTDTQYF
TRBJ1-2 | TRBV15 | . | TRBD1 | CATSIQTGGAGGYTF
TRBJ1-2 | TRBV19 | . | TRBD1 | CASFSGSGTANYGYTF
TRBJ2-3 | TRBV6-5 | . | . | CASFGRQTSTDTQYF
TRBJ1-1 | TRBV6-5 | . | TRBD1 | CASSYGNRGSEAFF
TRBJ2-6 | TRBV7-8 | . | . | CASQFTGWGGANVLTF
TRBJ2-1 | TRBV20-1 | . | TRBD2 | CSASDWGGSSYNEQFF
TRBJ1-6 | TRBV5-5 | . | . | CASSPTVSYNSPLHF
TRBJ2-7 | TRBV30 | once | TRBD1 | CAWSADRGLYEQYF
TRBJ1-1 | TRBV7-9 | . | . | CASKRGNTEAFF
TRBJ2-7 | TRBV19 | . | . | CASSTPGLPRNEQYF
TRBJ2-3 | TRBV20-1 | . | TRBD1 | CSANDRGSTDTQYF
TRBJ1-6 | TRBV4-2 | . | TRBD1 | CASSLTGGNSPLHF
TRBJ2-6 | TRBV12-5 | . | . | CASGQGPKDLAGANVLTF
TRBJ2-2 | TRBV7-6 | . | TRBD2 | CASSLLAGASTGELFF
TRBJ2-3 | TRBV5-8 | once | . | CASRLSGVDTQYF
TRBJ2-2 | TRBV10-3 | . | TRBD1 | CAIRGDREERTGELFF
TRBJ2-4 | TRBV4-2 | . | TRBD2 | CASSQSGLAGGLAKNIQYF
TRBJ1-1 | TRBV6-2/TRBV6-3 | . | . | CASSYSWGQNTEAFF
TRBJ2-3 | TRBV11-3 | . | . | CASSLGLEGGTDTQYF
TRBJ2-2 | TRBV10-3 | . | TRBD1 | CAISPGQYNTGELFF
TRBJ1-1 | TRBV29-1 | . | TRBD1 | CSVEITQGAEAFF
TRBJ2-3 | TRBV11-2 | . | . | CASSRDRFTDTQYF
TRBJ2-7 | TRBV5-4 | . | TRBD1 | CASSLDQGAYNEQYF
TRBJ2-7 | TRBV5-1 | . | . | CASSLAGRAEEQYF
TRBJ1-2 | TRBV3-1/TRBV3-2 | once | . | CASSRGAIYGYTF
TRBJ2-1 | TRBV2 | . | . | CASSRVDEQFF
TRBJ1-2 | TRBV5-4 | . | TRBD1 | CASSLRTGLGYGYTF
TRBJ1-2 | TRBV2 | . | . | CASGTGTYGYTF
TRBJ1-2 | TRBV30 | . | . | CAWSGAFSVGYTF
TRBJ1-1 | TRBV2 | . | . | CASQVWIGVEAFF
TRBJ2-3 | TRBV5-6 | . | . | CASSLRQGGADTQYF
TRBJ1-3 | TRBV5-1 | few | TRBD1 | CASSLGTGDGNTIYF
TRBJ2-5 | TRBV12-5 | . | . | CASGSRAETQYF
TRBJ1-6 | TRBV11-3 | . | . | CASSTRSGPLHF
TRBJ2-7 | TRBV5-1 | . | TRBD1 | CASSLPGQNYEQYF
TRBJ1-4 | TRBV5-1 | . | TRBD1 | CASSSGQGGEKLFF
TRBJ2-7 | TRBV19 | . | TRBD1 | CASSVHRDSLYEQYF
TRBJ2-5 | TRBV9 | . | TRBD2 | CASSVAGLGEETQYF
TRBJ1-1 | TRBV5-1 | . | . | CASAGVMNTEAFF
TRBJ2-7 | TRBV2 | . | . | CASSFTSRYEQYF
TRBJ1-3 | TRBV3-1/TRBV3-2 | . | . | CASSQGHSGNTIYF
TRBJ1-2 | TRBV2 | . | . | CASRRDSNYGYTF
TRBJ1-2 | TRBV2 | . | . | CASSPSVYGYTF
TRBJ1-5 | TRBV2 | . | . | CASSGAGLTNQPQHF
TRBJ1-5 | TRBV2 | . | TRBD1 | CASSEGQDNQPQHF